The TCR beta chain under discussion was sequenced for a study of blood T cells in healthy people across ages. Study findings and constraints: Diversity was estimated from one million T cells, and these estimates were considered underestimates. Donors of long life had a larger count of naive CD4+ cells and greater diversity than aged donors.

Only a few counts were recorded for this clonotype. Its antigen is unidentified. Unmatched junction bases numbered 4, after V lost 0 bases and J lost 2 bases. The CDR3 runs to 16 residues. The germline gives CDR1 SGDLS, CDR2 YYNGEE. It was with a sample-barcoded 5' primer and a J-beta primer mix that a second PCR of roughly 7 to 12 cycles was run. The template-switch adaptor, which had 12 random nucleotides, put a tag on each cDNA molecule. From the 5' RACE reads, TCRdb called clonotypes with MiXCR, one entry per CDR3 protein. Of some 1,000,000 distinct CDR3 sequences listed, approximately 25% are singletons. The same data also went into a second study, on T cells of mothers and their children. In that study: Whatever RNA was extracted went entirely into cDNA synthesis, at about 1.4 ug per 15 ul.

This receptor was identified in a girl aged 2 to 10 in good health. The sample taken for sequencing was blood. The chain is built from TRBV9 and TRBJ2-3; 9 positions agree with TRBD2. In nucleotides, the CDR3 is TGTGCCAGCAGCGTAGTAGCGGGGGAGATCACAGATACGCAGTATTTT. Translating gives CASSVVAGEITDTQYF.